Below are 20 T cell receptor beta chains sequenced from a single sample in a study of neurological immune-mediated disorders. The time point denotes: longitudinal time-point 3. One entry per CDR3 protein results from TCRdb running MiXCR on the 5' RACE reads. In the table there are approximately 48,000 distinct CDR3 sequences, roughly 13% of which are singletons. The sequenced material came from PBMCs. The receptor source for this set is a male donor with HTLV-1-associated myelopathy (HAM/TSP).

A remark on this clonotype: This may be a read error: a much more frequent sequence differs by one nucleotide. The chain is built from TRBV5-1 and TRBJ2-1; possibly TRBD1 or TRBD2 for D (5 bases each). V was shortened by 2 bases and J by 6 bases, with 18 bases between the two germline ends. The CDR3 is 16 residues long. Germline CDR1 SGHRS, CDR2 YFSETQ. CDR3 in amino acids: CASSLTAGTECNEQFF. CDR3 DNA: TGCGCCAGCAGCTTAACCGCCGGGACGGAATGCAATGAGCAGTTCTTC.

In its sample, this clonotype was seen many times. V and J are TRBV20-1 and TRBJ1-5, with D maybe TRBD1 (5 bases). Germline loops: CDR1 DFQATT, CDR2 SNEGSKA (reference sequence). The germline V and J ends were trimmed by 5 bases and 5 bases, with 19 bases remaining between them. The CDR3 extends over 15 amino acids. In DNA form, the CDR3 reads TGCAGTGCTCCATTTAACGGGGACTCACATCAGCCCCAGCATTTT. Translation gives CSAPFNGDSHQPQHF.

This clonotype was picked up many times. The chain uses TRBV7-2 and TRBJ2-3; D ambiguous. V was shortened by 5 bases and J by 2 bases, with 14 bases between the two germline ends. Germline V CDR1 and CDR2: SGHTA, FQGNSA. The CDR3 is 15 amino acids. The CDR3 nucleotides are TGTGCCAGCAGCGTTCTTGGCCGGCCCACAGATACGCAGTATTTT. It yields the protein CASSVLGRPTDTQYF. Together with reference TRBV7-2 and TRBJ2-3, the CDR3 gives the full variable domain: GAGVSQSPSNKVTEKGKDVELRCDPISGHTALYWYRQSLGQGLEFLIYFQGNSAPDKSGLPSDRFSAERTGGSVSTLTIQRTQQEDSAVYLCASSVLGRPTDTQYFGPGTRLTVL.

This clonotype appeared many times. CDR3 region: CAISEAGLYQPQHF. The CDR3 region has the DNA TGTGCCATCAGTGAGGCGGGCCTTTATCAGCCCCAGCATTTT. V and J are TRBV10-3 and TRBJ1-5, with D unresolved. Trimming left V 2 bases short and J 5 bases short, with 10 bases between. Germline V lookup: CDR1 ENHRY, CDR2 SYGVKD. The CDR3 has 14 residues.

This clonotype showed up many times. This chain uses TRBV7-9 with TRBJ2-3; 9 bases match TRBD1. V shed 6 bases and J 7 bases; nucleotides not matched to a gene: 5. The CDR3 is 13 residues long. The V gene's germline CDR1 is SEHNR and CDR2 FQNEAQ (reference sequence). CDR3 DNA sequence: TGTGCCAGCAGAACTGGACAGGGGAATACGCAGTATTTT. Its protein product is CASRTGQGNTQYF.

This clonotype was seen ten or more times. The V gene is TRBV5-1, the J gene TRBJ1-4; D gene uncertain. This CDR3 has 15 amino acids. The V end lost 4 bases, the J end lost 0 bases, and 10 bases lay between the germline ends. Germline CDR1 reads SGHRS; CDR2 reads YFSETQ. The CDR3 DNA sequence: TGCGCCAGCAGCACGACGGGAGCAACTAATGAAAAACTGTTTTTT. Translation gives CASSTTGATNEKLFF.

There are many counts of this clonotype. The rearrangement uses TRBV28 and TRBJ1-2, with D perhaps matching TRBD1 (5 bases). The germline V and J ends were trimmed by 6 bases and 7 bases, with 18 bases remaining between them. This CDR3 is built from 14 residues. CDR1 and CDR2 (germline): MDHEN, SYDVKM. Here the CDR3 DNA reads TGTGCCAGCAGATCGGCAGGGCGCACACCTGGCTACACCTTC. This gives the protein CASRSAGRTPGYTF.

At least ten counts were recorded for this clonotype. The J gene is TRBJ1-4, the V gene TRBV15, with TRBD1 matching 9 bases. This CDR3 region has 14 residues. CDR1 is LNHNV and CDR2 is YYDKDF in the germline V gene (reference sequence). V gave up 5 bases and J gave up 5 bases; unmatched junction bases: 3. CDR3 nucleotides: TGTGCCACCAGCGGTGACAGGGGGAATGAAAAACTGTTTTTT. This translates into CATSGDRGNEKLFF.

This clonotype was found many times. CDR3 residues: CASSLTVNEQFF. The CDR3, as DNA: TGCGCCAGCAGCTTAACGGTCAATGAGCAGTTCTTC. The J gene is TRBJ2-1, the V gene TRBV5-1, with D unresolved. V was cut by 2 bases and J by 6 bases, with 6 bases left in between. The germline gives CDR1 SGHRS, CDR2 YFSETQ. The CDR3 runs to 12 residues.

With respect to this clonotype: One end of the junction is discordant with germline, which a read error may explain. This chain links TRBV7-8 with TRBJ2-3, with D unclear. CDR3 size: 13 residues. Germline CDR1 reads SGHVS; CDR2 reads FQNEAQ. The CDR3 loop reads CTSSAVCTDTQYF. In DNA, the CDR3 is TGTACCAGCAGCGCCGTCTGCACAGATACGCAGTATTTT.

In this sample, this clonotype turned up many times. The chain carries TRBV18 and TRBJ1-5; D is perhaps TRBD1 (5 bases). This CDR3 contains 16 residues. Trimming cost V 1 base and J 1 base, with 11 bases left between them. Germline CDR1 is KGHSH and CDR2 is LQKENI. The CDR3 region has the DNA TGTGCCAGCTCACCACGGGGCAGGGAAAGCAATCAGCCCCAGCATTTT. Translating gives CASSPRGRESNQPQHF.

This clonotype was detected ten times or more. The rearrangement joins TRBV5-1 to TRBJ1-1, with D hard to call. The V end was cut by 3 bases, the J end by 1 base, with 10 bases between. This CDR3 is built from 14 residues. Looked up from germline, CDR1 is SGHRS and CDR2 is YFSETQ. For the CDR3, the DNA is TGCGCCAGCAGCTCCCGGACCGCGAACACTGAAGCTTTCTTT. Its protein is CASSSRTANTEAFF.

As regards this clonotype: This may arise from a read error, as a much more abundant clone is one base away. The chain uses TRBV5-1 and TRBJ1-5; tentatively, D is TRBD1 (6 bases). Germline V gene sequence: CDR1 SGHRS, CDR2 YFSETQ. V lost 4 bases and J 5 bases, leaving 22 bases between the germline ends. CDR3 length: 17 amino acids. This CDR3 reads CASSLEPTGQGDQPQHF. The CDR3 DNA reads TGCGCCAGCAGCCTGGAGCCAACAGGGCAAGGTGATCAGCCCCAGCATTTT.

The J gene is TRBJ1-5, the V gene TRBV3-1; 8 bases match TRBD1. Germline values: CDR1 LGHDT, CDR2 YNNKEL (reference sequence). The CDR3 is made up of 15 amino acids. V lost 2 bases and J lost 4; bases outside the gene matches: 4. CDR3 bases: TGTGCCAGCAGCCAAAGTCAGGGGGCTAATCAGCCCCAGCATTTT. This encodes CASSQSQGANQPQHF.

This clonotype was picked up many times. The V call is TRBV4-3, the J call TRBJ1-6, with D possibly matching TRBD1 (6 bases). This CDR3 is 15 amino acids long. In germline, CDR1 is LGHNA, CDR2 YSLEER. Trimming shortened V by 0 bases and J by 7 bases, and 10 bases separated the two germline ends. The CDR3 protein is CASSQELGANSPLHF. CDR3 coding DNA: TGCGCCAGCAGCCAAGAGCTGGGGGCAAATTCACCCCTCCACTTT.

Ten or more counts support this clonotype. The CDR3 is CASSFHRSRQPQHF. In DNA, the CDR3 is TGTGCCAGCAGCTTTCATCGGTCGCGACAGCCCCAGCATTTT. This rearrangement joins TRBV5-6 to TRBJ1-5; the D is unclear. CDR3 size: 14 residues. The V end was cut by 2 bases, the J end by 7 bases, with 13 bases between. Germline CDR1 reads SGHDT; CDR2 reads YYEEEE.

This clonotype was detected ten times or more. V usage is TRBV5-1 and J usage is TRBJ2-1; no clear D gene. CDR3 size: 18 residues. Germline-derived CDR1 and CDR2 are SGHRS and YFSETQ. Trimming shortened V by 3 bases and J by 0 bases, and 19 bases separated the two germline ends. The CDR3 is CASSWRILGSHSYNEQFF. CDR3 sequence (DNA): TGCGCCAGCAGCTGGCGGATTCTGGGGTCGCACTCCTACAATGAGCAGTTCTTC.

This clonotype has at least ten counts. The chain links TRBV14 to TRBJ2-2; 7 bases are a match to TRBD1. Germline assignment: CDR1 SGHDN and CDR2 FVKESK. This CDR3 comprises 15 residues. With 2 bases clipped from V and 11 bases from J, the junction kept 11 bases outside the gene matches. As DNA, the CDR3 is TGTGCCAGCAGCCAACACCGGGACAGTCCTCGAGAGCTGTTTTTT. Translating gives CASSQHRDSPRELFF. Full variable domain (outside the CDR3, taken from reference TRBV14 and TRBJ2-2): EAGVTQFPSHSVIEKGQTVTLRCDPISGHDNLYWYRRVMGKEIKFLLHFVKESKQDESGMPNNRFLAERTGGTYSTLKVQPAELEDSGVYFCASSQHRDSPRELFFGEGSRLTVL.

This clonotype has a count of ten or more. The chain recombines TRBV4-3 with TRBJ1-1; D might be TRBD1 (5 bases). This CDR3 comprises 13 residues. Trimming pared 3 bases from V and 1 base from J, leaving 6 bases between. Germline V gene lookup returns CDR1 LGHNA and CDR2 YSLEER. The CDR3, as DNA: TGCGCCAGCAGCCAGGGGCAGAACACTGAAGCTTTCTTT. Translating it yields CASSQGQNTEAFF.

The sample holds many counts of this clonotype. This sequence joins TRBV18 and TRBJ1-2, with D perhaps TRBD1 (5 bases). V lost 5 bases and J 3 bases, leaving 16 bases between the germline ends. This CDR3 comprises 15 residues. Germline V gene sequence: CDR1 KGHSH, CDR2 LQKENI. The CDR3 DNA reads TGTGCCAGCTCAGCAGGGAGACAGAGCTACTATGGCTACACCTTC. It codes for CASSAGRQSYYGYTF.